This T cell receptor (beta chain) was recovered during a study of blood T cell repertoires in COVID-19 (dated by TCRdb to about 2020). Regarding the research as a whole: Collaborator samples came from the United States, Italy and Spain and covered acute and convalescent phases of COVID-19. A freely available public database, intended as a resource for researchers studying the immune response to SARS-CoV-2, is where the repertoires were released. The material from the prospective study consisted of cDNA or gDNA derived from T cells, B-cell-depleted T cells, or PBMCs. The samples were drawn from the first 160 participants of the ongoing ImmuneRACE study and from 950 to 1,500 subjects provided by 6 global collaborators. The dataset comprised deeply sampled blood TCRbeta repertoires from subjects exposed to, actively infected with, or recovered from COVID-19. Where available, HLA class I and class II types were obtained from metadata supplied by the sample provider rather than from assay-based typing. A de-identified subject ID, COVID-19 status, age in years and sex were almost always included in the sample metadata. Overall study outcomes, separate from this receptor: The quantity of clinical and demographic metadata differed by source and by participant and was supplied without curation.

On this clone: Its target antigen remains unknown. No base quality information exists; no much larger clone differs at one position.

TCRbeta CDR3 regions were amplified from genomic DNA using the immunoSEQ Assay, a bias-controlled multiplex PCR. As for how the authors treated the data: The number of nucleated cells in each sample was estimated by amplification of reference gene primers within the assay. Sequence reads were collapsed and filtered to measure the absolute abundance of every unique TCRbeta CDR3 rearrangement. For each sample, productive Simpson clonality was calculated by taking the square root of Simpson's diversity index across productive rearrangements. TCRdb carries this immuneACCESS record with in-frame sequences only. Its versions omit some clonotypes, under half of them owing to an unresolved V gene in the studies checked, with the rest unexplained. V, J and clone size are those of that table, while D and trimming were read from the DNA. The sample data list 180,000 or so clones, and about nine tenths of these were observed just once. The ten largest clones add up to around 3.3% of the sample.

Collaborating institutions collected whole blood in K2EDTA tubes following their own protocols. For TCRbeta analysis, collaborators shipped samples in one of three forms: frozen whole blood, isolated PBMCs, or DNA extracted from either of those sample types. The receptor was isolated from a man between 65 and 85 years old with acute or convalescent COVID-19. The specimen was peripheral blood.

The CDR3 protein: CASSQGASSYNQETQYF. The sequenced DNA: TGTGCCAGCAGCCAGGGGGCTAGCAGCTATAATCAGGAGACCCAGTACTTC. The chain joins TRBV4-2 to TRBJ2-5; the D gene is perhaps TRBD1, on 6 matching bases. According to the germline V gene, CDR1 reads LGHNA and CDR2 reads YNFKEQ. V is reduced by 3 bases and J by 5 bases, leaving a spacing of 22 bases between them. From cysteine to phenylalanine, the CDR3 is 17 amino acids long. Only the CDR3 region is kept as DNA, spanning 51 bases read in frame from base 1.